These 14 T cell receptor beta chains share one sample of origin, sequenced in a study of cytomegalovirus exposure and HLA in healthy donors. In the PCR, 60 Vbeta and 13 Jbeta primers were used. TCRdb's table, derived via immunoSEQ multiplex PCR, lists solely in-frame clones and lacks some. Here the sample spans some 120,000 clones, 80% being singletons. Sequencing was performed on PBMCs. Receptors originate from a male donor in good health and CMV-seronegative.

The V gene is TRBV5-1, the J gene TRBJ2-3; D not certain. V was trimmed by 2 bases and J by 0 bases, leaving 4 bases between them. This CDR3 is built from 13 residues. The germline gives CDR1 SGHRS, CDR2 YFSETQ. CDR3 region: CASSFSSTDTQYF. The DNA of the CDR3 is TGCGCCAGCAGCTTCTCTAGCACAGATACGCAGTATTTT.

The chain uses TRBV19 and TRBJ2-7; a possible D gene is TRBD1 (5 bases). The V end was cut by 4 bases, the J end by 0 bases, with 13 bases between. In germline, CDR1 is LNHDA, CDR2 SQIVND (reference sequence). The length of the CDR3 is 15 residues. CDR3 nucleotides: TGTGCCAGTAGTACCTACCCGGACACCTCCTACGAGCAGTACTTC. This sequence encodes CASSTYPDTSYEQYF.

This clone was detected only once. The chain has TRBV6-6 and TRBJ2-2; D possibly corresponds to TRBD1 (6 bases). This CDR3 contains 16 residues. The germline V gene encodes CDR1 MNHNY and CDR2 SVGAGI (reference sequence). V shed 3 bases and J shed 0 bases, with 11 bases lying between them. The CDR3 sequence is CASSYGGGSNTGELFF. The CDR3 region has the DNA TGTGCCAGCAGTTATGGGGGCGGATCGAACACCGGGGAGCTGTTTTTT.

DNA of the CDR3: TGCGCCAGCAGCCTGGACAGTAATTTCCAGTTCTTC. This encodes CASSLDSNFQFF. The rearrangement joins TRBV5-1 to TRBJ2-1; the D gene is possibly TRBD1 (6 bases). The CDR3 is 12 amino acids. The germline V gene encodes CDR1 SGHRS and CDR2 YFSETQ. With 4 bases removed from V and 13 bases from J, the gap between germline ends came to 15 bases.

V gene TRBV6-1 combines with J gene TRBJ2-1, with 9 positions matching TRBD1. V shed 6 bases, J shed 5 bases, and the junction held 8 bases outside the gene matches. The CDR3 totals 15 residues. Germline CDR1 MNHNS, CDR2 SASEGT. CDR3 nucleotides: TGTGCCAGCAGCCCGGACAGGGGAACCCACAATGAGCAGTTCTTC. It codes for CASSPDRGTHNEQFF.

The chain employs TRBV18 and TRBJ1-4; D gene uncertain. The CDR3 sequence is 13 residues long. Germline-derived CDR1 and CDR2 are KGHSH and LQKENI. V was pared by 3 bases and J by 6 bases, with 8 bases between. CDR3 loop: CASSPVRDEKLFF. DNA of the CDR3: TGTGCCAGCTCACCGGTTCGGGATGAAAAACTGTTTTTT.

The J gene is TRBJ1-6, the V gene TRBV7-2; possible D gene TRBD1, 5 bases. In germline, CDR1 is SGHTA, CDR2 FQGNSA. This CDR3 has 18 residues. The ends were cut back, 4 bases at V and 5 bases at J, with 21 bases in the middle. The CDR3 loop reads CASSYSHRPPKHNSPLHF. CDR3 sequence (DNA): TGTGCCAGCAGCTACTCCCACAGGCCCCCTAAACATAATTCACCCCTCCACTTT.

The chain combines TRBV15 with TRBJ1-4; 9 nucleotides line up with TRBD1. The CDR3 has 16 amino acids. V shed 2 bases and J 8 bases; nucleotides not matched to a gene: 9. CDR1 is LNHNV and CDR2 is YYDKDF in the germline V gene (reference sequence). As DNA, the CDR3 is TGTGCCACCAGCAGATCCCCCGGGACAGGGAGCGAAAAACTGTTTTTT. The encoded protein is CATSRSPGTGSEKLFF.

The rearrangement uses TRBV7-9 and TRBJ2-7; D is possibly TRBD2 (5 bases). The CDR3 covers 14 residues. Trimming pared 5 bases from V and 5 bases from J, leaving 16 bases between. CDR1 SEHNR and CDR2 FQNEAQ come from the germline V gene (reference sequence). CDR3: CASSQRVDDDEQYF. DNA for the CDR3: TGTGCCAGCAGCCAGAGGGTGGACGACGACGAGCAGTACTTC.

The chain is built from TRBV10-1 and TRBJ2-7, with 9 positions matching TRBD2. Germline CDR1 is WNHNN and CDR2 is SYGVQD (reference sequence). Losses at the gene ends were 3 bases for V and 4 bases for J; bases not matched to a gene: 4. The CDR3 totals 14 residues. The DNA for the CDR3 is TGCGCCAGCAGTGATAGCGGGAGACTGTACGAGCAGTACTTC. This codes for CASSDSGRLYEQYF.

J is TRBJ2-3 and V is TRBV10-1, with TRBD2 matching 9 bases. Germline CDR1 WNHNN, CDR2 SYGVQD (reference sequence). The junction had 7 bases not matched to a gene; V was cut back by 2 bases and J by 1 base. This CDR3 is built from 17 residues. Written as DNA, the CDR3 is TGCGCCAGCAGTGAGGGTCGTATAGCGGGAGGCACAGATACGCAGTATTTT. This sequence encodes CASSEGRIAGGTDTQYF.

This chain uses TRBV5-1 with TRBJ1-2; 10 bases match TRBD1. V dropped 1 base and J dropped 14; count of bases not matched to a gene: 8. The CDR3 extends over 13 amino acids. Germline CDR1 reads SGHRS; CDR2 reads YFSETQ. CDR3 DNA sequence: TGCGCCAGCAGCTTGTGGGACAGGGGACCTGGGACCTTC. It translates to CASSLWDRGPGTF.

This clone was picked up a small number of times. The chain uses TRBV27 and TRBJ2-7, with 10 bases lining up with TRBD2. Germline lookup yields CDR1 MNHEY and CDR2 SMNVEV (reference sequence). V was clipped by 5 bases and J by 3 bases; unmatched bases: 1. This CDR3 comprises 13 residues. In DNA form, the CDR3 reads TGTGCCAGCAGTGCTAGCGGGAGCTACGAGCAGTACTTC. Translation: CASSASGSYEQYF.

The chain employs TRBV19 and TRBJ1-1, with D uncertain. CDR1 and CDR2 from the germline V gene are LNHDA and SQIVND (reference sequence). Trimming cost V 6 bases and J 5 bases, with 22 bases left between them. The CDR3 sequence is 16 residues long. In DNA, the CDR3 is TGTGCCAGTAGATCCGGACTCCTCGTAGGGAGGACTGAAGCTTTCTTT. Its translation: CASRSGLLVGRTEAFF.